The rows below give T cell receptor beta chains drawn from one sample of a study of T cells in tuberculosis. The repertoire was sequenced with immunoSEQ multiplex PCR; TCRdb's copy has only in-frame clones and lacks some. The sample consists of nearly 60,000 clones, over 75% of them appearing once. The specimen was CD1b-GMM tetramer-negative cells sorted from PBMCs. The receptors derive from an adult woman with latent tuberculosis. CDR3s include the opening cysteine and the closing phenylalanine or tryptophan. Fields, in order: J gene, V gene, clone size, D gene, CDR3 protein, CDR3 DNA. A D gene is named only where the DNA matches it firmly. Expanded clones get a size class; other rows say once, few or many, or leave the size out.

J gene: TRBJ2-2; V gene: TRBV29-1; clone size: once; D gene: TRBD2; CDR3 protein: CSATSGNPTGELFF; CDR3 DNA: TGCAGCGCTACTAGCGGGAACCCCACCGGGGAGCTGTTTTTT
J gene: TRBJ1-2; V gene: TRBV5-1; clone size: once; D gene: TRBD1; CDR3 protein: CASSLGTGVYGYTF; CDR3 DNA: TGCGCCAGCAGCTTGGGGACAGGGGTCTATGGCTACACCTTC
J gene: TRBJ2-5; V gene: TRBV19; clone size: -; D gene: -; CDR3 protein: CASSMGEDPGTQYF; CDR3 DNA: TGTGCCAGTAGTATGGGGGAGGACCCTGGGACCCAGTACTTC
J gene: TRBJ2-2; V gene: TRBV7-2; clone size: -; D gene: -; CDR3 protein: CASSVPRDSANTGELFF; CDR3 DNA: TGTGCCAGCAGCGTACCCAGGGACTCTGCGAACACCGGGGAGCTGTTTTTT
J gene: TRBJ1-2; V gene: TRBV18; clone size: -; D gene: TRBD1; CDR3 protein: CASSPPGQDGYTF; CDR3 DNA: TGTGCCAGCTCACCACCTGGACAGGATGGCTACACCTTC
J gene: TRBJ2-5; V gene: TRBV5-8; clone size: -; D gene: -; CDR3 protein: CASSLLWGLQETQYF; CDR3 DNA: TGTGCCAGCAGCTTGTTGTGGGGGCTCCAAGAGACCCAGTACTTC
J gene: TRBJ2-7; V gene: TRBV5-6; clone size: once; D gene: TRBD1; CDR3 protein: CASSPPGQGFWLMDEQYF; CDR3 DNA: TGTGCCAGCAGCCCACCGGGACAGGGGTTTTGGTTGATGGACGAGCAGTACTTC
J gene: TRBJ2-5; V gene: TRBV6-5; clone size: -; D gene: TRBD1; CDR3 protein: CASMLQGAQETQYF; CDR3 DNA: TGTGCCAGTATGTTACAGGGGGCTCAAGAGACCCAGTACTTC
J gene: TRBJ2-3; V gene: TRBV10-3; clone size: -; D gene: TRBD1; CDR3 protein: CAISEEGQGSFTDTQYF; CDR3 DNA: TGTGCCATCAGTGAGGAGGGACAGGGTTCCTTCACAGATACGCAGTATTTT
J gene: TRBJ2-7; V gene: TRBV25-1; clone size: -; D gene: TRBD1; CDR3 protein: CASSVEGGTHEQYF; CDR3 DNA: TGTGCCAGCAGTGTGGAAGGGGGCACCCACGAGCAGTACTTC
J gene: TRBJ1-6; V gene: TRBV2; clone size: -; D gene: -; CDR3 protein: CASSEVSGEGLHF; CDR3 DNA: TGTGCCAGCAGTGAAGTTTCAGGGGAAGGCCTCCACTTT
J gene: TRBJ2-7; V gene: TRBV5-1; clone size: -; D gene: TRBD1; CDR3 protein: CASSLVPQGTGSYEQYF; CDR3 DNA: TGCGCCAGCAGCTTGGTCCCACAGGGGACAGGGTCCTACGAGCAGTACTTC
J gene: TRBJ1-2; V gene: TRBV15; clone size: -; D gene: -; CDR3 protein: CATSRGRESSYGYTF; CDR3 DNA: TGTGCCACCAGCAGAGGGCGGGAATCCTCCTATGGCTACACCTTC
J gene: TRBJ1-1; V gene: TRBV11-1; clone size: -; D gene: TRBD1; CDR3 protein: CASSLQGVGTEAFF; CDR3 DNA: TGTGCCAGCAGTTTACAGGGGGTTGGCACTGAAGCTTTCTTT
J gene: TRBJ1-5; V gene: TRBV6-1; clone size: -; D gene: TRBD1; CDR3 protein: CASRRDRDNQPQHF; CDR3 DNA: TGTGCCAGCAGGAGAGACAGGGACAATCAGCCCCAGCATTTT
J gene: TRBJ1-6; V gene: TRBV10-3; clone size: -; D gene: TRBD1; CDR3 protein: CAISESTGLLNSPLHF; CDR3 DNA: TGTGCCATCAGTGAGTCGACAGGGCTACTGAATTCACCCCTCCACTTT
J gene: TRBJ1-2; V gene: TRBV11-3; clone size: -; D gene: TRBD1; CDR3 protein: CASSLASLRQGDGYTF; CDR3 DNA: TGTGCCAGCAGCTTAGCCTCCTTGCGGCAGGGGGATGGCTACACCTTC
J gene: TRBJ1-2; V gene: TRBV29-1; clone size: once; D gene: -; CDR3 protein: CSESTDPNYGYTF; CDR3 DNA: TGCAGCGAATCGACAGACCCTAACTATGGCTACACCTTC
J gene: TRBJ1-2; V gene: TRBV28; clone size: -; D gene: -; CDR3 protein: CASSTPVGGGYGYTF; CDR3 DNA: TGTGCCAGCAGTACCCCCGTGGGAGGGGGCTATGGCTACACCTTC
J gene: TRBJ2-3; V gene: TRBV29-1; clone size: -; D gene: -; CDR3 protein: CSVEGATDTDTQYF; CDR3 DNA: TGCAGCGTTGAAGGGGCGACGGATACAGATACGCAGTATTTT
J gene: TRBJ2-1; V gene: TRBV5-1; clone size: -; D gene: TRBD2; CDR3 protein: CASSLEGSGSYNEQFF; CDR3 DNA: TGCGCCAGCAGCTTGGAAGGTAGCGGGAGCTACAATGAGCAGTTCTTC
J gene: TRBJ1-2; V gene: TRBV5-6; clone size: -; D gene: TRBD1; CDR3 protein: CASSYDRGVGGYTF; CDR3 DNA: TGTGCCAGCAGCTACGACAGGGGGGTTGGCGGCTACACCTTC